This TCR beta chain was profiled in a study of T cell changes during pregnancy in multiple sclerosis. Clones were sequenced by immunoSEQ multiplex PCR, and TCRdb holds only the in-frame ones, with some missing. Among some 38,000 clones, about 91% were seen once, and the ten largest hold 12%. This CDR3 has 15 amino acids. In germline, CDR1 is LGHNA, CDR2 YNFKEQ. The junction had 5 bases not matched to a gene; V was cut back by 0 bases and J by 5 bases. The starting material was CD8+ T cells from peripheral blood mononuclear cells, obtained after pregnancy. This chain uses TRBV4-2 with TRBJ2-5; 8 nucleotides align to TRBD2. This TCR was recovered from a female donor with multiple sclerosis, enrolled in a pregnancy study. The CDR3 DNA reads TGTGCCAGCAGCCAAGAACGGGGGGGTGGGGAGACCCAGTACTTC. Translation gives CASSQERGGGETQYF.